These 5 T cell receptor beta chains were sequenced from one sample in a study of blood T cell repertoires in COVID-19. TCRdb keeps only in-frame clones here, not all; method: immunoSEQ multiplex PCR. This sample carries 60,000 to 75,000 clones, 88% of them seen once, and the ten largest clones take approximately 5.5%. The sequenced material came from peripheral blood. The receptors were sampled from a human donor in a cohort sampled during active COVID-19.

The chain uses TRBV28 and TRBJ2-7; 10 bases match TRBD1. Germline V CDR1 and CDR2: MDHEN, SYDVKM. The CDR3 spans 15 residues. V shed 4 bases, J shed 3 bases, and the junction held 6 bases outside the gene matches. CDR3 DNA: TGTGCCAGCAGTTCTGCAGGACAGGGGGACTACGAGCAGTACTTC. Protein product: CASSSAGQGDYEQYF.

CDR3 loop: CASSRDRGPEGANVLTF. CDR3 sequence (DNA): TGTGCCAGTAGTAGAGACAGGGGTCCGGAGGGGGCCAACGTCCTGACTTTC. V gene TRBV19 combines with J gene TRBJ2-6; 8 nucleotides agree with TRBD1. Trimming took 4 bases from V and 4 from J; bases not matched to a gene: 9. Germline CDR1 LNHDA, CDR2 SQIVND (reference sequence). This CDR3 has 17 amino acids.

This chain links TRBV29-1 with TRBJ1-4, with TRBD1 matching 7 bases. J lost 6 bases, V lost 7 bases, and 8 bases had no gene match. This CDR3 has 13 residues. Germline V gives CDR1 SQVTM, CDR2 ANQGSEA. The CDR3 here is CSASDRADEKLFF. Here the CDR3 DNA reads TGCAGCGCGTCAGACAGGGCGGATGAAAAACTGTTTTTT.

The CDR3 DNA follows: TGTGCCAGCGGAACAGGGGGTCTCCATAGCAATCAGCCCCAGCATTTT. Translating gives CASGTGGLHSNQPQHF. The rearrangement joins TRBV28 to TRBJ1-5, with 8 positions matching TRBD1. The CDR3 totals 16 residues. V gave up 8 bases and J gave up 0 bases; unmatched junction bases: 9. CDR1 is MDHEN and CDR2 is SYDVKM in the germline V gene.

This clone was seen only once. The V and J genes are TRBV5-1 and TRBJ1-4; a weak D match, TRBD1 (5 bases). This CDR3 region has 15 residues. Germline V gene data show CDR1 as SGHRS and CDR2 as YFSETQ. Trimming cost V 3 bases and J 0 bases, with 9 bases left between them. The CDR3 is CASSSQGSTNEKLFF. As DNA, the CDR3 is TGCGCCAGCAGCTCCCAGGGCTCAACTAATGAAAAACTGTTTTTT.